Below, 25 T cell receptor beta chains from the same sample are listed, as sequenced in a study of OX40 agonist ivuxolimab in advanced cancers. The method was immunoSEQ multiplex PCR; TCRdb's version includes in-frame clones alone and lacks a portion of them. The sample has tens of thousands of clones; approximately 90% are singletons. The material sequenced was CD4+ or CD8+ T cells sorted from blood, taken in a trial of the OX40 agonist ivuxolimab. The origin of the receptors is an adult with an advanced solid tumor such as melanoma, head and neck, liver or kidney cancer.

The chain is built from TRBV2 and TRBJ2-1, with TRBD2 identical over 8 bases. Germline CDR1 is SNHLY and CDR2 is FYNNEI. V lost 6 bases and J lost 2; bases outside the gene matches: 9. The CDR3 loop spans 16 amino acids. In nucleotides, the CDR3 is TGTGCCAGCAGGCCCCGCGGGGGGAAGACCTACAATGAGCAGTTCTTC. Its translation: CASRPRGGKTYNEQFF.

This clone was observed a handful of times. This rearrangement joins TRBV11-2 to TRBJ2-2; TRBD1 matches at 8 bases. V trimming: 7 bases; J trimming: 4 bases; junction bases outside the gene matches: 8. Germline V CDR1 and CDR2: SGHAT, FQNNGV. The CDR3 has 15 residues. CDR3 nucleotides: TGTGCCAGCACCCAGACAGGGGCCGCCACCGGGGAGCTGTTTTTT. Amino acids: CASTQTGAATGELFF.

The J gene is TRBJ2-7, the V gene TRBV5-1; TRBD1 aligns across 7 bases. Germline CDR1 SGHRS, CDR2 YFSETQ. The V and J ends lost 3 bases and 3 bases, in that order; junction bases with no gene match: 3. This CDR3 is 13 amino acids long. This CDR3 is CASSYRDSYEQYF. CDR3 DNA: TGCGCCAGCAGCTACCGGGACAGCTACGAGCAGTACTTC.

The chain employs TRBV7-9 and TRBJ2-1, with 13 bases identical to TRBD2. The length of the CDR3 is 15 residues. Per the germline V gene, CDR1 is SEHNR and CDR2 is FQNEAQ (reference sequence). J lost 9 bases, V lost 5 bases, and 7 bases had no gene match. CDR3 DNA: TGTGCCAGCAGCGGCGGACTAGCGGGAGCAATTGAGCAGTTCTTC. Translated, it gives CASSGGLAGAIEQFF.

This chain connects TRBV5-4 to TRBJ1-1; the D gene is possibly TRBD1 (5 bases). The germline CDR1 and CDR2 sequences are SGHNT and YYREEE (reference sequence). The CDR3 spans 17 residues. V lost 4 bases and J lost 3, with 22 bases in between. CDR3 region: CASSPYGGTFSDTEAFF. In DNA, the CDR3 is TGTGCCAGCAGCCCGTATGGGGGGACTTTTTCAGACACTGAAGCTTTCTTT.

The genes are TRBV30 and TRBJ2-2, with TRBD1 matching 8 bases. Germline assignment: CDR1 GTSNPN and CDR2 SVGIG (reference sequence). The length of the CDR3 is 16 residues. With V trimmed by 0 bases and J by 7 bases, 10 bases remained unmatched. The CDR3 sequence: CAWSVGGTGEFGELFF. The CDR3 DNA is TGTGCCTGGAGTGTAGGGGGGACAGGAGAGTTCGGGGAGCTGTTTTTT. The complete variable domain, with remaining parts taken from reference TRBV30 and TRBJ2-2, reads SQTIHQWPATLVQPVGSPLSLECTVEGTSNPNLYWYRQAAGRGLQLLFYSVGIGQISSEVPQNLSASRPQDRQFILSSKKLLLSDSGFYLCAWSVGGTGEFGELFFGEGSRLTVL.

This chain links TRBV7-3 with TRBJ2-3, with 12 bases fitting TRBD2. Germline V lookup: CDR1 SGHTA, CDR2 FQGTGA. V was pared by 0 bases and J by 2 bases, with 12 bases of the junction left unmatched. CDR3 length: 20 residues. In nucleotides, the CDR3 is TGTGCCAGCAGCTTAACGGACAGGAAACTAGCGGGAGGACACACAGATACGCAGTATTTT. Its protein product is CASSLTDRKLAGGHTDTQYF.

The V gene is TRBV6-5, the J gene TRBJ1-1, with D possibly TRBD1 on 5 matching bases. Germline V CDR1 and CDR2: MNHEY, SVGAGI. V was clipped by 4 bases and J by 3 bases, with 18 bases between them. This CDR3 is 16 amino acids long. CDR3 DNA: TGTGCCAGCAGTTCCACAAAGGGAGGGACCGACACTGAAGCTTTCTTT. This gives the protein CASSSTKGGTDTEAFF.

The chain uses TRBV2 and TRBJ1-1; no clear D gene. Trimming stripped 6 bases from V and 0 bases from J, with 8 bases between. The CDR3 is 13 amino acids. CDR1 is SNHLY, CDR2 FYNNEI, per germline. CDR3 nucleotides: TGTGCCAGCAGCTCCGAGTTGAACACTGAAGCTTTCTTT. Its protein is CASSSELNTEAFF.

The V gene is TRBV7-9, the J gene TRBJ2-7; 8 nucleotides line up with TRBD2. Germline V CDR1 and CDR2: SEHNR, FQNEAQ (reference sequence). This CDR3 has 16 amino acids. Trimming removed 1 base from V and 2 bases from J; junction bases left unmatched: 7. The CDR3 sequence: CASSLGAGAVPYEQYF. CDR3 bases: TGTGCCAGCAGCTTAGGAGCGGGGGCGGTTCCCTACGAGCAGTACTTC.

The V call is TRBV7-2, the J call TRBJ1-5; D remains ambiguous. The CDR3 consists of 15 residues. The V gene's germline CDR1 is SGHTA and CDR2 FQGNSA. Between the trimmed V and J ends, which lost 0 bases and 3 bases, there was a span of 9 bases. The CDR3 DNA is TGTGCCAGCAGCTTAGCTGGGGTGAACAATCAGCCCCAGCATTTT. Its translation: CASSLAGVNNQPQHF.

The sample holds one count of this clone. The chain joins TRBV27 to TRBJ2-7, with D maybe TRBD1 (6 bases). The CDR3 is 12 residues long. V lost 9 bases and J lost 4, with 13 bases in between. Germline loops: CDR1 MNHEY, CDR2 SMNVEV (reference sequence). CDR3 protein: CASSVQGYEQYF. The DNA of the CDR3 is TGTGCCAGTTCCGTTCAGGGGTACGAGCAGTACTTC.

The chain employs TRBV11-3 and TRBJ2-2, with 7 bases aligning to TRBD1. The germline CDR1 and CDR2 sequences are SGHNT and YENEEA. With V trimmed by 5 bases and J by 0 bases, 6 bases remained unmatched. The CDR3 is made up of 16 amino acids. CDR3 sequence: CASSLDRVANTGELFF. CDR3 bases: TGTGCCAGCAGCCTCGACAGGGTGGCGAACACCGGGGAGCTGTTTTTT.

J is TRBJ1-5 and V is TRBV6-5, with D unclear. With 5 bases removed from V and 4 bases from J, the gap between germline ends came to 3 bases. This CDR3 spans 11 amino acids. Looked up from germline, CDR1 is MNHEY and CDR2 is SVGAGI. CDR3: CASSDNQPQHF. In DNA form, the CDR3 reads TGTGCCAGCAGTGATAATCAGCCCCAGCATTTT.

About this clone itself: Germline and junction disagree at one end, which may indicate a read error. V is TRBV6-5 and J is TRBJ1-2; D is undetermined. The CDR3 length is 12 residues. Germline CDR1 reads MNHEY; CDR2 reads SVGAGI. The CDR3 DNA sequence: TGTGCCAGCAGTGACTCGAACCGTGGCTACACCTTC. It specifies CASSDSNRGYTF.

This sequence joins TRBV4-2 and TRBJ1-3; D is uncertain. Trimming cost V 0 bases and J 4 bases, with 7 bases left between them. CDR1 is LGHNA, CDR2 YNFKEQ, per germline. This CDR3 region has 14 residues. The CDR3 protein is CASSQDSGGNTIYF. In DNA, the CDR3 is TGTGCCAGCAGCCAAGATTCCGGCGGAAACACCATATATTTT.

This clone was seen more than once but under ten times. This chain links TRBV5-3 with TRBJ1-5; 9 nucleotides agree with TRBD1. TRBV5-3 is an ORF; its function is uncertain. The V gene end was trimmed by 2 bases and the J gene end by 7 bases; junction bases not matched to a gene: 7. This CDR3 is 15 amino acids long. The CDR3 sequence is CARSLGDRGGQPQHF. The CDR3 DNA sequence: TGTGCCAGAAGCTTAGGCGACAGGGGGGGACAGCCCCAGCATTTT.

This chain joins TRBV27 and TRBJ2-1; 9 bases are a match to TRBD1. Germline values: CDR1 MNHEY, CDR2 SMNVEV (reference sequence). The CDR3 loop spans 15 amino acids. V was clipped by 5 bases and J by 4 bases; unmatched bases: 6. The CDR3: CASSPGQGGYNEQFF. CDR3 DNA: TGTGCCAGCAGTCCGGGACAGGGAGGTTACAATGAGCAGTTCTTC.

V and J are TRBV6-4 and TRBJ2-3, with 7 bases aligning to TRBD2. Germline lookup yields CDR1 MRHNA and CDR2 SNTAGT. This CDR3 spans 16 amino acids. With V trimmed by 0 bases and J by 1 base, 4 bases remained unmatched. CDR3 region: CASSDSLGGGTDTQYF. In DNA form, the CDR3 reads TGTGCCAGCAGTGACTCCCTGGGGGGGGGCACAGATACGCAGTATTTT.

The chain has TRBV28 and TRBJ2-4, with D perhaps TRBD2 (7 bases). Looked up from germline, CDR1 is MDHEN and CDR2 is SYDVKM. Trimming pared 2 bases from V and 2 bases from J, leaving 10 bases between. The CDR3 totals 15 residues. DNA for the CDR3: TGTGCCAGCAGTTTAAGGGGGGGTACCAAAAACATTCAGTACTTC. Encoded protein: CASSLRGGTKNIQYF.

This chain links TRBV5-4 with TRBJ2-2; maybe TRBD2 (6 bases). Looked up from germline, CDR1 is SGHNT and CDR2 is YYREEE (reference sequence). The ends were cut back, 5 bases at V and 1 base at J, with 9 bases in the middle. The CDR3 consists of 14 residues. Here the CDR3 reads CASRSGENTGELFF. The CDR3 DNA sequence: TGTGCCAGCAGATCGGGGGAGAACACCGGGGAGCTGTTTTTT.

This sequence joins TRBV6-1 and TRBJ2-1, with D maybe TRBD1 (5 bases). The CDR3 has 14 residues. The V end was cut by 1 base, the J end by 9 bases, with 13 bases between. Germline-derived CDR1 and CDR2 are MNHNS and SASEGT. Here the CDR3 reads CASSEEAGSGEQFF. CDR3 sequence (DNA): TGTGCCAGCAGTGAAGAGGCAGGGTCCGGTGAGCAGTTCTTC.

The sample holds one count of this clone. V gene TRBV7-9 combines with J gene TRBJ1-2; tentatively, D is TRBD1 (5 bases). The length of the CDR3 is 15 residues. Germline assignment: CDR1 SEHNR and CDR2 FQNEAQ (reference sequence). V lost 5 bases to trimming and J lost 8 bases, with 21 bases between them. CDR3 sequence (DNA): TGTGCCAGCAGCCCCTTGGGGGGGGACCCTTGGGGCTACACCTTC. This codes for CASSPLGGDPWGYTF.

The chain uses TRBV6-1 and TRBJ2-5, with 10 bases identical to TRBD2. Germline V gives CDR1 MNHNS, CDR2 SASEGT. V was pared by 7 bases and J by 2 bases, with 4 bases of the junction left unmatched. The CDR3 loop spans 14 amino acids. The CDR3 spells CASNLLAGQETQYF. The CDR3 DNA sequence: TGTGCCAGCAATTTACTAGCGGGACAAGAGACCCAGTACTTC.

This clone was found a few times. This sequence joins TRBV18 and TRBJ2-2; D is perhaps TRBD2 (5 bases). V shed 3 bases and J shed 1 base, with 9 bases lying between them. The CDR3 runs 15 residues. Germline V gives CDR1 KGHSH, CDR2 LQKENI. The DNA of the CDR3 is TGTGCCAGCTCACCCCAGGACTTGAACACCGGGGAGCTGTTTTTT. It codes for CASSPQDLNTGELFF.